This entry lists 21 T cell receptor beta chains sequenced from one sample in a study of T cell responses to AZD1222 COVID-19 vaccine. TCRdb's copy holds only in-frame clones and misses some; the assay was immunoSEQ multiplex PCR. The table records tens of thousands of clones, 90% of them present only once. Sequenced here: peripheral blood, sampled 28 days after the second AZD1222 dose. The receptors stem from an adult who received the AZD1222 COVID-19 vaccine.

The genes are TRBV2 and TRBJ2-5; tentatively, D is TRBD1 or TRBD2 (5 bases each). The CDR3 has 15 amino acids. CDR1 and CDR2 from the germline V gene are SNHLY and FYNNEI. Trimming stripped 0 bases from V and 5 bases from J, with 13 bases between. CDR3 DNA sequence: TGTGCCAGCAGTGAAGCGCCGAGGGGCGGGGAGACCCAGTACTTC. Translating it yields CASSEAPRGGETQYF. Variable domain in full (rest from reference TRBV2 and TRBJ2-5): EPEVTQTPSHQVTQMGQEVILRCVPISNHLYFYWYRQILGQKVEFLVSFYNNEISEKSEIFDDQFSVERPDGSNFTLKIRSTKLEDSAMYFCASSEAPRGGETQYFGPGTRLLVL.

Here the CDR3 reads CASSPNGQGPYNEQFF. CDR3 DNA: TGTGCCAGCAGCCCTAACGGACAGGGGCCCTACAATGAGCAGTTCTTC. V and J are TRBV7-3 and TRBJ2-1; 9 nucleotides agree with TRBD1. CDR1 is SGHTA, CDR2 FQGTGA, per germline. Unmatched junction bases numbered 7, after V lost 5 bases and J lost 2 bases. This CDR3 spans 16 amino acids.

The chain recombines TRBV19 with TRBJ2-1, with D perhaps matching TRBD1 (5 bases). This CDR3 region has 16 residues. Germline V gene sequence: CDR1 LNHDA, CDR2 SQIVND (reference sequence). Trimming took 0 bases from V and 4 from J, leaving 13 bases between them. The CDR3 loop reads CASSIDHQGWYNEQFF. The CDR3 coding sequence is TGTGCCAGTAGTATAGATCATCAGGGTTGGTACAATGAGCAGTTCTTC.

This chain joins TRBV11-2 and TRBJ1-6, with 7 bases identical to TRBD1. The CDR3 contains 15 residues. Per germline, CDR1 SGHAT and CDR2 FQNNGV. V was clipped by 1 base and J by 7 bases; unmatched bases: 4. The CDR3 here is CASSLVAGGNSPLHF. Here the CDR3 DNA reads TGTGCCAGCAGCTTAGTCGCAGGGGGAAATTCACCCCTCCACTTT.

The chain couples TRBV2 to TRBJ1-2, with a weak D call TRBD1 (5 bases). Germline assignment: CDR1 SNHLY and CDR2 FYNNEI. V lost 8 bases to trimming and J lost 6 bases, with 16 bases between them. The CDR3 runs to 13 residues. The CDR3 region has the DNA TGTGCCAGCGACTGGACACTAGGAGATGGCTACACCTTC. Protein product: CASDWTLGDGYTF.

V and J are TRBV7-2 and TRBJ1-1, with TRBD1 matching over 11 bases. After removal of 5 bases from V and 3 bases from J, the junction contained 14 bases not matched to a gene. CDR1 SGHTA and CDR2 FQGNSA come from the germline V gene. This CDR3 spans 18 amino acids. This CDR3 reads CASSRWTGGAPRDTEAFF. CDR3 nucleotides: TGTGCCAGCAGCCGCTGGACAGGGGGCGCCCCAAGGGACACTGAAGCTTTCTTT.

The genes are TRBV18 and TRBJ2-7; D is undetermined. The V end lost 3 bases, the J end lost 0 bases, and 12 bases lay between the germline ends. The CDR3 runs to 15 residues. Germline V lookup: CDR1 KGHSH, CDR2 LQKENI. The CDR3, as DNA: TGTGCCAGCTCACCCAGTTTTGGCGGCTCCTACGAGCAGTACTTC. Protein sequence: CASSPSFGGSYEQYF. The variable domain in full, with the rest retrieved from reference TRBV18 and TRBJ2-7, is NAGVMQNPRHLVRRRGQEARLRCSPMKGHSHVYWYRQLPEEGLKFMVYLQKENIIDESGMPKERFSAEFPKEGPSILRIQQVVRGDSAAYFCASSPSFGGSYEQYFGPGTRLTVT.

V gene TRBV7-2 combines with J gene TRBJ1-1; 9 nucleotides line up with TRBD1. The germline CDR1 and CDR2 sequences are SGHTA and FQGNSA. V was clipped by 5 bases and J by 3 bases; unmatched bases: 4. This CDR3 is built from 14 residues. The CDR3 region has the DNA TGTGCCAGCAGCGCTGGGACAGGGTACACTGAAGCTTTCTTT. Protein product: CASSAGTGYTEAFF.

The CDR3 reads CASSLATGAGNTIYF. CDR3 sequence (DNA): TGCGCCAGCAGCTTGGCGACAGGAGCGGGAAACACCATATATTTT. J is TRBJ1-3 and V is TRBV5-1; TRBD1 is a possible D gene (6 bases). The CDR3 is 15 amino acids. Trimming left V 0 bases short and J 4 bases short, with 11 bases between. Germline V gene data show CDR1 as SGHRS and CDR2 as YFSETQ.

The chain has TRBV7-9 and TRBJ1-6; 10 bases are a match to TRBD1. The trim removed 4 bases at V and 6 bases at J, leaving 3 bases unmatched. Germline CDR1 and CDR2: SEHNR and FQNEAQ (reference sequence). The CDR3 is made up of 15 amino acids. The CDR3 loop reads CASSSRQGANSPLHF. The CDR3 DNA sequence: TGTGCCAGCAGCTCACGACAGGGGGCTAATTCACCCCTCCACTTT.

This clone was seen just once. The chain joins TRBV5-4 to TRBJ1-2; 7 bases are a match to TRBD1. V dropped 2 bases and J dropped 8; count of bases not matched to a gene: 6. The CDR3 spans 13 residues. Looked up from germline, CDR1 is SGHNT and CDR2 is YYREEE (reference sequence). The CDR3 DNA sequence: TGTGCCAGCAGCTTCTCAGGAGGGGGCGGCTACACCTTC. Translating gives CASSFSGGGGYTF.

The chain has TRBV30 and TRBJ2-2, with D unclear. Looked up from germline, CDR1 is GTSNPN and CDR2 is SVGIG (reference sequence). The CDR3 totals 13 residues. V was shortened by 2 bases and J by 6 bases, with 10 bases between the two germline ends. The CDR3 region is CAWSPRGSGELFF. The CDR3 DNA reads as TGTGCCTGGAGTCCTCGTGGGTCCGGGGAGCTGTTTTTT.

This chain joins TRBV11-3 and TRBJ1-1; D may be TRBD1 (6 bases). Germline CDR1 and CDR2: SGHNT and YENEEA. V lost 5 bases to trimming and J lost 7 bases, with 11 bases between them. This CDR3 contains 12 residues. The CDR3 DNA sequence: TGTGCCAGCAGCAGGGGGGATGTTGAAGCTTTCTTT. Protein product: CASSRGDVEAFF.

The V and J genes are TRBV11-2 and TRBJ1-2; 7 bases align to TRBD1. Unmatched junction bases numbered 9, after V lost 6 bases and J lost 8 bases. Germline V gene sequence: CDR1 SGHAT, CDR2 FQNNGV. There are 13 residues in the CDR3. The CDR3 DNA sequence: TGTGCCAGCAGTGGAGACAGGGCGGAGGGCTACACCTTC. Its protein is CASSGDRAEGYTF.

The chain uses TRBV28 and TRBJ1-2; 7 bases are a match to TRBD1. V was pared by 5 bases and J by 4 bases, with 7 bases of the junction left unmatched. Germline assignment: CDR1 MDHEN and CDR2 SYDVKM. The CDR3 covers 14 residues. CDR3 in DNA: TGTGCCAGCAGTCCACGACAGGGACTCTATGGCTACACCTTC. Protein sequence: CASSPRQGLYGYTF.

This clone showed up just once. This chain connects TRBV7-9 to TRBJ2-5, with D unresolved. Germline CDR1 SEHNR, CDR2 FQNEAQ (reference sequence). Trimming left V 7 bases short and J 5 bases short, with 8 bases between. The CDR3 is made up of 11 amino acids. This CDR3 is CASKAYETQYF. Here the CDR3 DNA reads TGTGCCAGCAAGGCGTACGAGACCCAGTACTTC.

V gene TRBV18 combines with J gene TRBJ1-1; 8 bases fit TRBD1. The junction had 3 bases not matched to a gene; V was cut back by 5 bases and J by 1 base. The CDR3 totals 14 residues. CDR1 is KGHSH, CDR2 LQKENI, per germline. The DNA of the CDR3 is TGTGCCAGCTCATTTGGGACAGGGAACACTGAAGCTTTCTTT. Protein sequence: CASSFGTGNTEAFF.

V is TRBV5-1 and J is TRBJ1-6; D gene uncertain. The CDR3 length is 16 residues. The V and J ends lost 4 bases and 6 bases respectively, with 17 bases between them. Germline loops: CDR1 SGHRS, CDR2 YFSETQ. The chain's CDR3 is CASSLEGKDRNSPLHF. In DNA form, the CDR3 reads TGCGCCAGCAGCCTCGAGGGTAAGGACCGTAATTCACCCCTCCACTTT.

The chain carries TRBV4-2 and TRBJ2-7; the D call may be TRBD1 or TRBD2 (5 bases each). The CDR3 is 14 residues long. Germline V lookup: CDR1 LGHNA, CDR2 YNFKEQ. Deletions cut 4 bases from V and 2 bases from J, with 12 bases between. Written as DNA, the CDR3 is TGTGCCAGCAGCCGAGAGGGACGAGCCTACGAGCAGTACTTC. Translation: CASSREGRAYEQYF.

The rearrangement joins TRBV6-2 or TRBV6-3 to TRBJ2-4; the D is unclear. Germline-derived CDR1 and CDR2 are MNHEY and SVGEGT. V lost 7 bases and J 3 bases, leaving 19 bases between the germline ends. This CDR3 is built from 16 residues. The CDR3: CASTPAWEWDKNIQYF. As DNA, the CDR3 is TGTGCCAGCACCCCCGCCTGGGAATGGGACAAAAACATTCAGTACTTC.

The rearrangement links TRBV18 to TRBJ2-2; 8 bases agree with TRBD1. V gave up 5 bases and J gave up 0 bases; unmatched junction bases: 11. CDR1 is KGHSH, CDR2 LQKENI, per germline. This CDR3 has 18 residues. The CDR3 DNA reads TGTGCCAGCTCATCCACCGGGCAGGGGGCTTCGAACACCGGGGAGCTGTTTTTT. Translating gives CASSSTGQGASNTGELFF.